This T cell receptor (beta chain) comes out of a study of brain T cells in children with intractable seizures. A remark on this clone: Its target is unknown.

Only cases whose brain tissue showed the highest T cell transcript signatures were sequenced. Before surgery, patients took at least one anti-epileptic drug. General study points: Pre-surgery blood may have been undersampled, hiding some clones. Only CDR3 sequence similarity suggested viral specificity, without known HCMV serostatus.

Deletions cut 0 bases from V and 0 bases from J, with 9 bases between. The CDR3 is made up of 15 amino acids. The germline V gene encodes CDR1 MGHRA and CDR2 YSYEKL. The repertoire was sequenced with immunoSEQ multiplex PCR; TCRdb's copy has only in-frame clones and lacks some. The sample lists 110,000 or so clones, approximately 94% occurring once. The chain joins TRBV4-1 to TRBJ2-7; no clear D gene. This clonotype originated in a boy under two years old with hemimegalencephaly and intractable seizures. The source was peripheral blood, collected at surgery. The DNA of the CDR3 is TGCGCCAGCAGCCAAGATCCCTCGTACTCCTACGAGCAGTACTTC. It encodes CASSQDPSYSYEQYF.